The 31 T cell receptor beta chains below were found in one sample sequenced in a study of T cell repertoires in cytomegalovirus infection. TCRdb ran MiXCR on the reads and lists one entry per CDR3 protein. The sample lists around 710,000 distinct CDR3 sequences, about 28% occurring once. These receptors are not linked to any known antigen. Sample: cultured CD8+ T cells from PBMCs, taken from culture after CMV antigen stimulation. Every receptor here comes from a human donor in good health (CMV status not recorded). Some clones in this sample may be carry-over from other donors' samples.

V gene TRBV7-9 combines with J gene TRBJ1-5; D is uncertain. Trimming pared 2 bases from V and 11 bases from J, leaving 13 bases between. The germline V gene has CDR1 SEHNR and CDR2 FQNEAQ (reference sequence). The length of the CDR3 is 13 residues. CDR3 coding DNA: TGTGCCAGCAGCTTACACGACCTGGGCACCCAGCATTTT. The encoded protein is CASSLHDLGTQHF.

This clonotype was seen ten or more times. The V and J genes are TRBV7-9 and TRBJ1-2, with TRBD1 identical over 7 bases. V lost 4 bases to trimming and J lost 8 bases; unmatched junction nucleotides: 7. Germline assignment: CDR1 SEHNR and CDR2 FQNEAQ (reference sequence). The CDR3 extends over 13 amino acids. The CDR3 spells CASSSTGAGGYTF. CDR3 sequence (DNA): TGTGCCAGCAGCTCCACAGGGGCAGGGGGCTACACCTTC.

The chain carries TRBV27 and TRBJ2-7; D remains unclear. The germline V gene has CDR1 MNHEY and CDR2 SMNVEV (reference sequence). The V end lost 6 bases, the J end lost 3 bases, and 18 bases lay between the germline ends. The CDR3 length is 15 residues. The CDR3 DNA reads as TGTGCCAGCAGCCAAAGAGGCAGTTCCTTCTACGAGCAGTACTTC. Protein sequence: CASSQRGSSFYEQYF.

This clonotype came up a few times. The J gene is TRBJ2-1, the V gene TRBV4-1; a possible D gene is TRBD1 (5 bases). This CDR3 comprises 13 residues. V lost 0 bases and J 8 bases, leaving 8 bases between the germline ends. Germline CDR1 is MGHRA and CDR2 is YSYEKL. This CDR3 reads CASSQDWGYEQFF. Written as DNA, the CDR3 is TGCGCCAGCAGCCAAGATTGGGGCTATGAGCAGTTCTTC.

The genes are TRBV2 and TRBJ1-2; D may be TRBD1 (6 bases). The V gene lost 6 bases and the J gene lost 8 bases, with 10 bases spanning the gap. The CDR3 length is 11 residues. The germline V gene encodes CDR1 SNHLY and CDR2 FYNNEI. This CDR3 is CASRGAKGYTF. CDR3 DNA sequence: TGTGCCAGCAGGGGGGCTAAAGGCTACACCTTC.

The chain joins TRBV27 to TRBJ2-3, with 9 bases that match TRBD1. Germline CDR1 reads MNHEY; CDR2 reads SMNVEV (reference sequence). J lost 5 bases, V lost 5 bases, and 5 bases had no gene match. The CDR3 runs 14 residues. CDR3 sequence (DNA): TGTGCCAGCAGTCTGGGACAGGGAATAGATACGCAGTATTTT. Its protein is CASSLGQGIDTQYF.

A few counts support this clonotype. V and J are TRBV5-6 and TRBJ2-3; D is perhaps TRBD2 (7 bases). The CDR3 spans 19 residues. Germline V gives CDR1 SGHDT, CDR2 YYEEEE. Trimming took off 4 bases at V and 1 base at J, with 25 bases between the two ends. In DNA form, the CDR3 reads TGTGCCAGCAGCGCCCCAACAGGCGGGGGCCTTCGTGGCACAGATACGCAGTATTTT. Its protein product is CASSAPTGGGLRGTDTQYF.

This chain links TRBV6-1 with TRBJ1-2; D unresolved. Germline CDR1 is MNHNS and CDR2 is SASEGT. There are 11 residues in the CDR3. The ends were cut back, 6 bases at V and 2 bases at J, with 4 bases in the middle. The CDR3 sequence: CASRPNYGYTF. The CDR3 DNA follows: TGTGCCAGCAGGCCGAACTATGGCTACACCTTC.

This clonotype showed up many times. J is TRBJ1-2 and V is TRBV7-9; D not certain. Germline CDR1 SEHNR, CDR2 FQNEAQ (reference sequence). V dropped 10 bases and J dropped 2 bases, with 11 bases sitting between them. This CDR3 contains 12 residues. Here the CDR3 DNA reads TGTGCCACCCGACCCCAAAACTATGGCTACACCTTC. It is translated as CATRPQNYGYTF.

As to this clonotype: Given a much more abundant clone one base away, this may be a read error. The CDR3 nucleotides read TGTGCCGGCAGCTTCATGGCTAGCGGTTACAATGAGCAGTTCTTC. Encoded protein: CAGSFMASGYNEQFF. J is TRBJ2-1 and V is TRBV5-8; TRBD2 aligns across 7 bases. This CDR3 is built from 15 residues. The V gene's germline CDR1 is SGHTS and CDR2 YDEGEE.

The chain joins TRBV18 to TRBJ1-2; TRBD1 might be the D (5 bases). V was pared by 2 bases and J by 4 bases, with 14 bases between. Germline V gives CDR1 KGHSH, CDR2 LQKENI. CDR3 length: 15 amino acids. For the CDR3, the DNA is TGTGCCAGCTCACCAAGGCAGGGTGATGGCTATGGCTACACCTTC. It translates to CASSPRQGDGYGYTF.

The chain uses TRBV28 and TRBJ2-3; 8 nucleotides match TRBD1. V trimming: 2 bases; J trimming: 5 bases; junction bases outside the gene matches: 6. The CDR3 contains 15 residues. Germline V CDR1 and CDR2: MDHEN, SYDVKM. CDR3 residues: CASSLGTGVRDTQYF. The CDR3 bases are TGTGCCAGCAGTTTAGGGACAGGAGTTAGAGATACGCAGTATTTT.

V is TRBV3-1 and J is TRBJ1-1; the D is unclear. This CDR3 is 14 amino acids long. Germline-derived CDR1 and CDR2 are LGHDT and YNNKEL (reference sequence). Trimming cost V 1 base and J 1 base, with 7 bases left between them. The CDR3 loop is CASSQGRSNTEAFF. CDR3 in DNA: TGTGCCAGCAGCCAAGGGCGATCGAACACTGAAGCTTTCTTT.

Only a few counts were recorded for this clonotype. The CDR3 spells CASSRAGGADQPQHF. In nucleotides, the CDR3 is TGTGCCAGTAGTCGCGCGGGGGGCGCGGATCAGCCCCAGCATTTT. The gene calls are TRBV19 and TRBJ1-5, with D possibly matching TRBD1 (6 bases). The CDR3 loop spans 15 amino acids. Per the germline V gene, CDR1 is LNHDA and CDR2 is SQIVND (reference sequence). Trimming removed 5 bases from V and 5 bases from J, with 16 bases in between. Full variable domain (rest looked up from reference TRBV19 and TRBJ1-5): DGGITQSPKYLFRKEGQNVTLSCEQNLNHDAMYWYRQDPGQGLRLIYYSQIVNDFQKGDIAEGYSVSREKKESFPLTVTSAQKNPTAFYLCASSRAGGADQPQHFGDGTRLSIL.

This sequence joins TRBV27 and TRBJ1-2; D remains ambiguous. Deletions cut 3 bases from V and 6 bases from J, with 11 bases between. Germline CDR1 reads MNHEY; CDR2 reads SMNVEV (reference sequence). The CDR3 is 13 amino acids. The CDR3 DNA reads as TGTGCCAGCAGTTTCGGCAGGACGAATGGCTACACCTTC. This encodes CASSFGRTNGYTF.

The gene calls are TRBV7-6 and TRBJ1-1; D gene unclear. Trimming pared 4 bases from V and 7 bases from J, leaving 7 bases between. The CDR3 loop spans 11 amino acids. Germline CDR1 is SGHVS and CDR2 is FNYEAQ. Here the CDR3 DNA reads TGTGCCAGCAGCTCTAAGGGTGAAGCTTTCTTT. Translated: CASSSKGEAFF.

CDR3 bases: TGCAGTGCTAGAGAGGGAGGGACACCTTCCTACGAGCAGTACTTC. It codes for CSAREGGTPSYEQYF. This rearrangement joins TRBV20-1 to TRBJ2-7; weak D call: TRBD2 (7 bases). This CDR3 is 15 amino acids long. Germline CDR1 and CDR2: DFQATT and SNEGSKA (reference sequence). V gave up 0 bases and J gave up 1 base, with 13 bases separating them.

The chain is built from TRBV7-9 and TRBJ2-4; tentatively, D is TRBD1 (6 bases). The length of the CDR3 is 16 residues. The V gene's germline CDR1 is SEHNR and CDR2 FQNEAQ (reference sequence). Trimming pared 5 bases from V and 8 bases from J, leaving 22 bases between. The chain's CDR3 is CASSPTLGAGSDIQYF. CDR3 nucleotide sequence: TGTGCCAGCAGCCCTACCCTGGGGGCAGGGAGCGACATTCAGTACTTC.

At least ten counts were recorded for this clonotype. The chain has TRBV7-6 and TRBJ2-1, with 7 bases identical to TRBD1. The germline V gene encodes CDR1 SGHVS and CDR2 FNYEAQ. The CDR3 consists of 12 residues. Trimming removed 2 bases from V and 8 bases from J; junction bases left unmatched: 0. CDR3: CASSLTGDEQFF. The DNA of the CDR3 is TGTGCCAGCAGCTTAACAGGGGATGAGCAGTTCTTC.

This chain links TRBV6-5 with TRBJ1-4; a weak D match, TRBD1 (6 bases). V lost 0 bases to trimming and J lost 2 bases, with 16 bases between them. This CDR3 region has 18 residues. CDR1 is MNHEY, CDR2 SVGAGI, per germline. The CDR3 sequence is CASSYSHREVLTNEKLFF. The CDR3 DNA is TGTGCCAGCAGTTACTCGCACAGGGAGGTGTTGACTAATGAAAAACTGTTTTTT.

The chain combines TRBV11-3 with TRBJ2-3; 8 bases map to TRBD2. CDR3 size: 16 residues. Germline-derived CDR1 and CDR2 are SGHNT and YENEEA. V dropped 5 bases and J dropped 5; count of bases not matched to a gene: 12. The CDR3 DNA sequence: TGTGCCAGCAGCCCCCTACGGGGGGGGCCAGGAGATACGCAGTATTTT. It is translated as CASSPLRGGPGDTQYF. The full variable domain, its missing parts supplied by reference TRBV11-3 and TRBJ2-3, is EAGVVQSPRYKIIEKKQPVAFWCNPISGHNTLYWYLQNLGQGPELLIRYENEEAVDDSQLPKDRFSAERLKGVDSTLKIQPAELGDSAVYLCASSPLRGGPGDTQYFGPGTRLTVL.

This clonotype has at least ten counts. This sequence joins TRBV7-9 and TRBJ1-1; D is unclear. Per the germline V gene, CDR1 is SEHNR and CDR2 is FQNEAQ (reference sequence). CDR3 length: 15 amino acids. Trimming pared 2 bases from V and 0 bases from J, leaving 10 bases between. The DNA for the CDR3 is TGTGCCAGCAGCTTACTGAGGGCCATGAACACTGAAGCTTTCTTT. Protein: CASSLLRAMNTEAFF.

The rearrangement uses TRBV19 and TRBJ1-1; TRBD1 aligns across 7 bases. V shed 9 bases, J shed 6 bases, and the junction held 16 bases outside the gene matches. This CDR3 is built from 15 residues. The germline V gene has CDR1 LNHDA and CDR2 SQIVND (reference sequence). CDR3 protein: CASYLPGGEVPEAFF. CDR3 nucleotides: TGTGCCAGCTACCTCCCAGGGGGGGAGGTCCCTGAAGCTTTCTTT.

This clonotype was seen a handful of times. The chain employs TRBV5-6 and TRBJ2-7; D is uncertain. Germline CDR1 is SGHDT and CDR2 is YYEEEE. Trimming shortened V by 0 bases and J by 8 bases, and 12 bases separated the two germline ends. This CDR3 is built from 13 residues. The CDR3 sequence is CASSLGWAEQQYF. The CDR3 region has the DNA TGTGCCAGCAGCTTGGGATGGGCCGAGCAGCAGTACTTC.

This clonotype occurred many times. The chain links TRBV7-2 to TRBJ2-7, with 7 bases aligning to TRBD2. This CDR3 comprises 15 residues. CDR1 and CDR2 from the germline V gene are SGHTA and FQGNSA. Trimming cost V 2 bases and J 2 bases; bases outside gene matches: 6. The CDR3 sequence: CASSLSAGSTYEQYF. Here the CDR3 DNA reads TGTGCCAGCAGCTTATCAGCGGGAAGCACCTACGAGCAGTACTTC.

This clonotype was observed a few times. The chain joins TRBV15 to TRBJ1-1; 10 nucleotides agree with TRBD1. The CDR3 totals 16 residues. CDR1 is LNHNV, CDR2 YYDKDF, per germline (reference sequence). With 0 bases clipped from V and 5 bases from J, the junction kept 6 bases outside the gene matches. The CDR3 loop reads CATSRDRGTGETEAFF. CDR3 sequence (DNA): TGTGCCACCAGCAGAGATCGGGGGACAGGGGAAACTGAAGCTTTCTTT.

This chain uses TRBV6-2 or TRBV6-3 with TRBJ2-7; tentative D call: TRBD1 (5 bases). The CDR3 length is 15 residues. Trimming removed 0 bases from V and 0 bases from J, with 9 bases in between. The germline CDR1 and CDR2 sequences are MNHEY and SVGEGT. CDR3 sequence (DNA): TGTGCCAGCAGTTACTCGGGGCAGAGCTCCTACGAGCAGTACGTC. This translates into CASSYSGQSSYEQYV.

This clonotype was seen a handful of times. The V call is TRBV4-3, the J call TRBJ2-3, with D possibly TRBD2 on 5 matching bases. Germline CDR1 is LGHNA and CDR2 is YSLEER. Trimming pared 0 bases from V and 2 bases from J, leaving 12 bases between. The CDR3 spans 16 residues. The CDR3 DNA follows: TGCGCCAGCAGCCAAGATGGACGGGGTTTCACAGATACGCAGTATTTT. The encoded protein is CASSQDGRGFTDTQYF.

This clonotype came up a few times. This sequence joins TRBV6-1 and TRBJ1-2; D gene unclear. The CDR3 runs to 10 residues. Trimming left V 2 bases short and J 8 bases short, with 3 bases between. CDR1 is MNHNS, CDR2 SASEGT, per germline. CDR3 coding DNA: TGTGCCAGCAGTGAAAGGGGCTACACCTTC. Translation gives CASSERGYTF.

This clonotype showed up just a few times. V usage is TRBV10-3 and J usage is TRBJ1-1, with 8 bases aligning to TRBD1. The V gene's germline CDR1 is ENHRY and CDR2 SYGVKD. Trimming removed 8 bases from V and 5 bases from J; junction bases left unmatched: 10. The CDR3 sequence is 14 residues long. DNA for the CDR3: TGTGCCATCCTCGTACAGGGGGTAAGGACTGAAGCTTTCTTT. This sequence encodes CAILVQGVRTEAFF.

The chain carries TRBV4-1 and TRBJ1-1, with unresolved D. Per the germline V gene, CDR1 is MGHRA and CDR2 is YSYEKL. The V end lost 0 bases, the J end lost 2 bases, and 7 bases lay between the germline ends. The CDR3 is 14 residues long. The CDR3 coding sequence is TGCGCCAGCAGCCAAGATTCCGTTAACACTGAAGCTTTCTTT. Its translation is CASSQDSVNTEAFF.